The 5 T cell receptor beta chains presented below share a single source sample, sequenced in a study of T cell responses to AZD1222 COVID-19 vaccine. Sequencing was performed with immunoSEQ multiplex PCR; in TCRdb, only in-frame clones are kept and a portion is missing. This table holds about 150,000 clones, roughly 90% found once. The sequencing here drew on peripheral blood, taken 28 days after the second AZD1222 dose. These TCRs come from an adult who received the AZD1222 COVID-19 vaccine.

The rearrangement links TRBV9 to TRBJ2-7; TRBD1 is a possible D gene (6 bases). CDR1 and CDR2 from the germline V gene are SGDLS and YYNGEE. The CDR3 is 16 residues long. Trimming removed 0 bases at V and 2 bases at J, with 15 bases between. The CDR3 here is CASSVEGVFSAYEQYF. CDR3 bases: TGTGCCAGCAGCGTAGAGGGGGTTTTTAGTGCCTACGAGCAGTACTTC.

V gene TRBV5-4 combines with J gene TRBJ1-1; possible D gene TRBD1, 5 bases. With 4 bases removed from V and 4 bases from J, the gap between germline ends came to 17 bases. The CDR3 is 15 residues long. From germline, CDR1 is SGHNT and CDR2 YYREEE (reference sequence). For the CDR3, the DNA is TGTGCCAGCAGCCAAGCCTTAGACAGCCGCACTGAAGCTTTCTTT. Its translation is CASSQALDSRTEAFF.

The CDR3 region has the DNA TGTGCCAGCAGCAGGACGGGAGGCTCAGAAACTGAAGCTTTCTTT. It encodes CASSRTGGSETEAFF. This rearrangement joins TRBV7-2 to TRBJ1-1; D unresolved. V gave up 5 bases and J gave up 5 bases, with 18 bases separating them. CDR1 is SGHTA and CDR2 is FQGNSA in the germline V gene. The CDR3 loop spans 15 amino acids.

The chain couples TRBV5-8 to TRBJ2-3, with 13 bases aligning to TRBD2. After removal of 4 bases from V and 4 bases from J, the junction contained 9 bases not matched to a gene. The CDR3 runs 17 residues. Germline lookup yields CDR1 SGHTS and CDR2 YDEGEE. This CDR3 reads CASSLGLAGVIADTQYF. The CDR3 DNA follows: TGTGCCAGCAGCCTCGGACTAGCGGGAGTGATTGCAGATACGCAGTATTTT.

V usage is TRBV9 and J usage is TRBJ1-2; possibly TRBD1 for D (5 bases). This CDR3 comprises 15 residues. The V gene's germline CDR1 is SGDLS and CDR2 YYNGEE. The ends were cut back, 3 bases at V and 0 bases at J, with 12 bases in the middle. In nucleotides, the CDR3 is TGTGCCAGCAGCGAGGACACCGGTTCTAACTATGGCTACACCTTC. This encodes CASSEDTGSNYGYTF.